Shown below are 24 T cell receptor beta chains from a single sample sequenced in a study of B cell selection in AIRE deficiency. Here immunoSEQ multiplex PCR was the method, and the copy in TCRdb shows in-frame clones only, minus some. The sample lists about 24,000 clones; around 97% were seen once. The sorted conventional CD4 T cells were gated as CD4+CD127+. The sample taken for sequencing was CD4+CD127+ conventional T cells sorted from PBMCs. Receptor source: a human donor in good health.

V is TRBV7-3 and J is TRBJ2-3, with 8 bases matching TRBD1. Germline assignment: CDR1 SGHTA and CDR2 FQGTGA. The V segment lost 3 bases and the J segment 3 bases; nucleotides outside the gene matches: 2. CDR3 length: 14 residues. The CDR3 sequence: CASSFRGLTDTQYF. CDR3 in DNA: TGTGCCAGCAGCTTCAGGGGGCTTACAGATACGCAGTATTTT.

The rearrangement links TRBV30 to TRBJ1-5; TRBD1 aligns across 8 bases. The CDR3 has 14 residues. Germline CDR1 and CDR2: GTSNPN and SVGIG (reference sequence). Trimming removed 1 base from V and 3 bases from J; junction bases left unmatched: 2. The CDR3 DNA follows: TGTGCCTGGAGTGGGACAGGGCCCAATCAGCCCCAGCATTTT. Its protein is CAWSGTGPNQPQHF.

This sequence joins TRBV27 and TRBJ2-1, with D maybe TRBD2 (5 bases). V lost 7 bases, J lost 10 bases, and 11 bases lay in between. The germline V gene encodes CDR1 MNHEY and CDR2 SMNVEV (reference sequence). This CDR3 has 11 residues. The DNA for the CDR3 is TGTGCCAGCACCACTAGAGGCGAGCAGTTCTTC. It yields the protein CASTTRGEQFF.

This chain links TRBV7-9 with TRBJ1-3; no clear D gene. From germline, CDR1 is SEHNR and CDR2 FQNEAQ (reference sequence). The CDR3 loop spans 16 amino acids. With 4 bases removed from V and 0 bases from J, the gap between germline ends came to 13 bases. CDR3 sequence: CASSSLMDRSGNTIYF. CDR3 DNA sequence: TGTGCCAGCAGCTCACTTATGGACCGCTCTGGAAACACCATATATTTT.

This rearrangement joins TRBV27 to TRBJ2-1, with 9 bases aligning to TRBD2. The CDR3 runs 18 residues. V was pared by 1 base and J by 5 bases, with 12 bases of the junction left unmatched. Looked up from germline, CDR1 is MNHEY and CDR2 is SMNVEV (reference sequence). For the CDR3, the DNA is TGTGCCAGCAGTTTATTCGGAATAGCGGGAGAGGAGGACAATGAGCAGTTCTTC. It encodes CASSLFGIAGEEDNEQFF.

The chain links TRBV21-1 to TRBJ1-4. TRBV21-1 is annotated as a pseudogene. The CDR3 runs 18 residues. CDR3 amino acids: CASSARAGSSHNGEKLFF. CDR3 sequence (DNA): TGTGCCAGCAGCGCAAGGGCGGGGTCCAGTCATAATGGTGAAAAACTGTTTTTT.

The rearrangement uses TRBV27 and TRBJ2-1; D is unclear. Germline V gene sequence: CDR1 MNHEY, CDR2 SMNVEV (reference sequence). The V and J ends lost 5 bases and 9 bases respectively, with 20 bases between them. The CDR3 is 15 amino acids. The DNA for the CDR3 is TGTGCCAGCAGTCTTGAGAGACTCCCTTCGGCTGAGCAGTTCTTC. Residues: CASSLERLPSAEQFF.

The chain combines TRBV2 with TRBJ1-2; the D is unclear. Trimming cost V 6 bases and J 4 bases, with 12 bases left between them. The CDR3 totals 13 residues. CDR1 SNHLY and CDR2 FYNNEI come from the germline V gene. Here the CDR3 DNA reads TGTGCCAGCAGAACGGACGGAGTCTATGGCTACACCTTC. Translating it yields CASRTDGVYGYTF. Full variable domain (outside the CDR3, taken from reference TRBV2 and TRBJ1-2): EPEVTQTPSHQVTQMGQEVILRCVPISNHLYFYWYRQILGQKVEFLVSFYNNEISEKSEIFDDQFSVERPDGSNFTLKIRSTKLEDSAMYFCASRTDGVYGYTFGSGTRLTVV.

V gene TRBV7-8 combines with J gene TRBJ2-7, with D tentatively TRBD2 (6 bases). The CDR3 length is 11 residues. The V gene's germline CDR1 is SGHVS and CDR2 FQNEAQ. The germline V and J ends were trimmed by 8 bases and 3 bases, with 8 bases remaining between them. For the CDR3, the DNA is TGTGCCAGCGGAGGGGACTACGAGCAGTACTTC. It translates to CASGGDYEQYF.

The V gene is TRBV28, the J gene TRBJ2-5; D uncertain. This CDR3 has 12 residues. CDR1 MDHEN and CDR2 SYDVKM come from the germline V gene. The ends were cut back, 2 bases at V and 9 bases at J, with 10 bases in the middle. The CDR3 DNA sequence: TGTGCCAGCAGTTTAGTTCGAAAGCCCCAGTACTTC. It yields the protein CASSLVRKPQYF. Complete variable domain (other parts from reference TRBV28 and TRBJ2-5): DVKVTQSSRYLVKRTGEKVFLECVQDMDHENMFWYRQDPGLGLRLIYFSYDVKMKEKGDIPEGYSVSREKKERFSLILESASTNQTSMYLCASSLVRKPQYFGPGTRLLVL.

The rearrangement uses TRBV4-2 and TRBJ2-5; no firm D call. Germline lookup yields CDR1 LGHNA and CDR2 YNFKEQ. V was trimmed by 1 base and J by 4 bases, leaving 7 bases between them. The CDR3 runs to 13 residues. CDR3 in amino acids: CASSQGFGETQYF. In DNA, the CDR3 is TGTGCCAGCAGCCAAGGGTTCGGAGAGACCCAGTACTTC.

The V gene is TRBV28, the J gene TRBJ1-2; D perhaps matches TRBD1 (6 bases). The length of the CDR3 is 14 residues. Trimming shortened V by 7 bases and J by 4 bases, and 16 bases separated the two germline ends. Per the germline V gene, CDR1 is MDHEN and CDR2 is SYDVKM. CDR3 DNA sequence: TGTGCCAGCACCCCCAGGGGCATGGGCTATGGCTACACCTTC. Translating it yields CASTPRGMGYGYTF.

The CDR3 nucleotides read TGTGCCAGCACCAAATCCAGGGATTCTGAGACCCAGTACTTC. Translation: CASTKSRDSETQYF. The V and J genes are TRBV7-9 and TRBJ2-5; TRBD1 might be the D (5 bases). The CDR3 loop spans 14 amino acids. Germline loops: CDR1 SEHNR, CDR2 FQNEAQ (reference sequence). V gave up 7 bases and J gave up 5 bases, with 17 bases separating them.

The chain has TRBV7-9 and TRBJ1-2; D perhaps matches TRBD1 (5 bases). Germline V lookup: CDR1 SEHNR, CDR2 FQNEAQ (reference sequence). CDR3 length: 16 amino acids. Trimming removed 8 bases from V and 6 bases from J, with 25 bases in between. CDR3 DNA: TGTGCCAGCGTCCGCAGGAGAGACAGATCCTCCGATGGCTACACCTTC. This encodes CASVRRRDRSSDGYTF. Complete variable domain (other parts from reference TRBV7-9 and TRBJ1-2): DTGVSQNPRHKITKRGQNVTFRCDPISEHNRLYWYRQTLGQGPEFLTYFQNEAQLEKSRLLSDRFSAERPKGSFSTLEIQRTEQGDSAMYLCASVRRRDRSSDGYTFGSGTRLTVV.

This chain uses TRBV7-2 with TRBJ1-2; TRBD1 is a possible D gene (6 bases). Germline loops: CDR1 SGHTA, CDR2 FQGNSA. The ends were cut back, 4 bases at V and 6 bases at J, with 21 bases in the middle. The CDR3 sequence is 16 residues long. The CDR3 DNA reads TGTGCCAGCAGCTATTTGCCTCGTGGGGGGGCAGATGGCTACACCTTC. Its protein product is CASSYLPRGGADGYTF.

This chain uses TRBV25-1 with TRBJ2-3; 9 bases line up with TRBD1. The CDR3 is made up of 14 amino acids. Unmatched junction bases numbered 2, after V lost 6 bases and J lost 1 base. Germline CDR1 and CDR2: MGHDK and SYGVNS. The CDR3 coding sequence is TGTGCCAGCAGACGGACAGGGGGCACAGATACGCAGTATTTT. Protein: CASRRTGGTDTQYF. The full variable domain, its missing parts supplied by reference TRBV25-1 and TRBJ2-3, is EADIYQTPRYLVIGTGKKITLECSQTMGHDKMYWYQQDPGMELHLIHYSYGVNSTEKGDLSSESTVSRIRTEHFPLTLESARPSHTSQYLCASRRTGGTDTQYFGPGTRLTVL.

J is TRBJ2-7 and V is TRBV5-1, with 7 bases lining up with TRBD1. The CDR3 loop spans 16 amino acids. Per the germline V gene, CDR1 is SGHRS and CDR2 is YFSETQ. Trimming at V came to 3 bases and at J to 4 bases, leaving 13 bases not matched to a gene. The CDR3 here is CASSSGTPGQSYEQYF. CDR3 DNA sequence: TGCGCCAGCAGCTCGGGAACACCGGGACAGAGTTACGAGCAGTACTTC.

This clone occurred once. V is TRBV11-3 and J is TRBJ2-5, with a possible D match to TRBD2 (5 bases). With 0 bases removed from V and 9 bases from J, the gap between germline ends came to 11 bases. This CDR3 spans 13 amino acids. Germline-derived CDR1 and CDR2 are SGHNT and YENEEA. CDR3 coding DNA: TGTGCCAGCAGCTTAGAAGCGGATGGAGCCCAGTACTTC. It translates to CASSLEADGAQYF.

The V call is TRBV4-3, the J call TRBJ1-5; maybe TRBD1 (6 bases). CDR3 length: 15 residues. The germline CDR1 and CDR2 sequences are LGHNA and YSLEER. The ends were cut back, 0 bases at V and 6 bases at J, with 12 bases in the middle. For the CDR3, the DNA is TGCGCCAGCAGCCAAGATGGAGGGGGGAGTCAGCCCCAGCATTTT. This encodes CASSQDGGGSQPQHF.

This clone was counted once. V usage is TRBV6-6 and J usage is TRBJ1-2; no clear D. This CDR3 spans 13 amino acids. Trimming took off 4 bases at V and 4 bases at J, with 10 bases between the two ends. The germline CDR1 and CDR2 sequences are MNHNY and SVGAGI (reference sequence). The CDR3 is CASSSGMTYGYTF. The CDR3 DNA is TGTGCCAGCAGTTCCGGGATGACCTATGGCTACACCTTC.

The CDR3 reads CSGRIGGAVTEAFF. The CDR3 DNA reads TGCAGCGGCCGTATCGGGGGCGCGGTCACTGAAGCTTTCTTT. This chain uses TRBV29-1 with TRBJ1-1, with D possibly TRBD1 on 6 matching bases. CDR3 length: 14 residues. Per the germline V gene, CDR1 is SQVTM and CDR2 is ANQGSEA. With 7 bases removed from V and 4 bases from J, the gap between germline ends came to 19 bases.

V is TRBV18 and J is TRBJ2-6; no clear D gene. The CDR3 extends over 15 amino acids. Germline V gives CDR1 KGHSH, CDR2 LQKENI. The ends were cut back, 6 bases at V and 0 bases at J, with 9 bases in the middle. CDR3 coding DNA: TGTGCCAGCTCGCTCGGAGTCTCTGGGGCCAACGTCCTGACTTTC. It codes for CASSLGVSGANVLTF.

The chain employs TRBV27 and TRBJ2-4, with D hard to call. CDR3 length: 13 amino acids. Germline V gene lookup returns CDR1 MNHEY and CDR2 SMNVEV (reference sequence). Trimming left V 10 bases short and J 5 bases short, with 15 bases between. CDR3 residues: CAIPPRTQNIQYF. In nucleotides, the CDR3 is TGTGCCATACCCCCTAGAACCCAAAACATTCAGTACTTC.

The CDR3, as DNA: TGTGCCAGTAGTATCAGACTAGCGGGCACTCCGGTCCAAGAGACCCAGTACTTC. This gives the protein CASSIRLAGTPVQETQYF. This chain connects TRBV19 to TRBJ2-5; 10 bases map to TRBD2. There are 18 residues in the CDR3. CDR1 LNHDA and CDR2 SQIVND come from the germline V gene (reference sequence). With V trimmed by 3 bases and J by 1 base, 11 bases remained unmatched.